These 2 T cell receptor beta chains originate from one sample sequenced in a study of Tregs in tolerant kidney transplant recipients. The table came from immunoSEQ multiplex PCR; TCRdb's copy has only in-frame clones and leaves some out. The repertoire holds under 300,000 clones, with around 81% as singletons. Material for sequencing was CD4+ T cells from blood. The receptors here all came from a human donor in good health.

The chain employs TRBV7-9 and TRBJ2-7; the D gene is possibly TRBD1 (6 bases). Germline V CDR1 and CDR2: SEHNR, FQNEAQ (reference sequence). V lost 6 bases and J 5 bases, leaving 17 bases between the germline ends. The CDR3 extends over 14 amino acids. CDR3 DNA: TGTGCCAGCAGTTCCCGGGACATTGAGGACGAGCAGTACTTC. Protein: CASSSRDIEDEQYF.

The chain carries TRBV5-1 and TRBJ1-1, with a tentative D call TRBD1 (5 bases). Germline CDR1 reads SGHRS; CDR2 reads YFSETQ. V lost 0 bases and J lost 0, with 12 bases in between. This CDR3 has 16 amino acids. In DNA, the CDR3 is TGCGCCAGCAGCTTGGTAGGGGCCCTTATGAACACTGAAGCTTTCTTT. Encoded protein: CASSLVGALMNTEAFF.